These T cell receptor beta chains were read from a single sample in a study of blood T cell repertoires in COVID-19. Assay: immunoSEQ multiplex PCR; the TCRdb copy retains only in-frame clones and omits some. The sample carries approximately 45,000 clones, about 87% recorded once. Material: peripheral blood. Source of these receptors: a human donor in a cohort sampled during active COVID-19. CDR3s include the opening cysteine and the closing phenylalanine or tryptophan. Each record gives: CDR3 protein, CDR3 DNA, CDR3 length, clone size, J gene, V gene, D gene. The D gene is left open where the match is weak. A row's size may be missing; if present it is once, few, many or a size class.

CDR3 protein: CASTGDTDTQYF
CDR3 DNA: TGTGCCAGCACGGGGGACACAGATACGCAGTATTTT
CDR3 length: 12
clone size: .
J gene: TRBJ2-3
V gene: TRBV2
D gene: .

CDR3 protein: CASNPRAGSSYEQYF
CDR3 DNA: TGTGCCAGCAATCCCAGGGCGGGGTCCTCCTACGAGCAGTACTTC
CDR3 length: 15
clone size: .
J gene: TRBJ2-7
V gene: TRBV6-6
D gene: .

CDR3 protein: CASSGSGGATYEQYF
CDR3 DNA: TGTGCCAGCAGCGGAAGTGGCGGAGCAACCTACGAGCAGTACTTC
CDR3 length: 15
clone size: once
J gene: TRBJ2-7
V gene: TRBV7-8
D gene: .

CDR3 protein: CASSQGAPGDTQYF
CDR3 DNA: TGTGCCAGCAGCCAGGGGGCCCCTGGAGATACGCAGTATTTT
CDR3 length: 14
clone size: .
J gene: TRBJ2-3
V gene: TRBV11-2
D gene: TRBD1

CDR3 protein: CASSLSGGGSYEQYF
CDR3 DNA: TGTGCCAGCAGCCTTAGCGGGGGAGGATCCTACGAGCAGTACTTC
CDR3 length: 15
clone size: .
J gene: TRBJ2-7
V gene: TRBV6-6
D gene: TRBD2

CDR3 protein: CASSETGTGGYEQYF
CDR3 DNA: TGTGCCAGCAGCGAGACCGGGACAGGGGGTTACGAGCAGTACTTC
CDR3 length: 15
clone size: .
J gene: TRBJ2-7
V gene: TRBV7-8
D gene: TRBD1

CDR3 protein: CASSLGQSNQPQHF
CDR3 DNA: TGTGCCAGCAGTCTTGGGCAGAGCAATCAGCCCCAGCATTTT
CDR3 length: 14
clone size: .
J gene: TRBJ1-5
V gene: TRBV2
D gene: .

CDR3 protein: CASSLVVVEQFF
CDR3 DNA: TGTGCCAGCAGCTTGGTAGTTGTGGAGCAGTTCTTC
CDR3 length: 12
clone size: .
J gene: TRBJ2-1
V gene: TRBV5-8
D gene: .

CDR3 protein: CASSRPMETTPLEKLFF
CDR3 DNA: TGCGCCAGCAGCCGACCAATGGAGACTACTCCTCTGGAAAAACTGTTTTTT
CDR3 length: 17
clone size: .
J gene: TRBJ1-4
V gene: TRBV4-1
D gene: .

CDR3 protein: CASSQLAGGSYNEQFF
CDR3 DNA: TGTGCCAGCAGCCAACTAGCGGGGGGCTCCTACAATGAGCAGTTCTTC
CDR3 length: 16
clone size: .
J gene: TRBJ2-1
V gene: TRBV7-8
D gene: TRBD2

CDR3 protein: CASSERGGPALEQYF
CDR3 DNA: TGCGCCAGCAGTGAGAGGGGGGGACCAGCCCTCGAGCAGTACTTC
CDR3 length: 15
clone size: few
J gene: TRBJ2-7
V gene: TRBV10-2
D gene: .

CDR3 protein: CASSAGTGLSPLHF
CDR3 DNA: TGTGCCAGCAGCGCCGGGACAGGGCTTTCACCCCTCCACTTT
CDR3 length: 14
clone size: .
J gene: TRBJ1-6
V gene: TRBV6-4
D gene: TRBD1

CDR3 protein: CASSGHSDVSYEQYF
CDR3 DNA: TGTGCCAGCAGTGGGCACTCCGACGTCTCCTACGAGCAGTACTTC
CDR3 length: 15
clone size: .
J gene: TRBJ2-7
V gene: TRBV28
D gene: .

CDR3 protein: CASSLWNRGPSYEQYF
CDR3 DNA: TGTGCCAGCAGCTTGTGGAACAGGGGGCCCTCCTACGAGCAGTACTTC
CDR3 length: 16
clone size: few
J gene: TRBJ2-7
V gene: TRBV5-4
D gene: TRBD1

CDR3 protein: CASSLDRGRRVNTEAFF
CDR3 DNA: TGTGCCAGCAGCTTGGACAGGGGGCGAAGGGTGAACACTGAAGCTTTCTTT
CDR3 length: 17
clone size: .
J gene: TRBJ1-1
V gene: TRBV5-4
D gene: TRBD1

CDR3 protein: CASSPSGLRILGEQYF
CDR3 DNA: TGTGCCAGCAGCCCTTCAGGGTTAAGGATCCTCGGCGAGCAGTACTTC
CDR3 length: 16
clone size: once
J gene: TRBJ2-7
V gene: TRBV14
D gene: .

CDR3 protein: CASSQGGSIPYEQYF
CDR3 DNA: TGTGCCAGCAGCCAAGGGGGCAGTATCCCCTACGAGCAGTACTTC
CDR3 length: 15
clone size: .
J gene: TRBJ2-7
V gene: TRBV3-1/TRBV3-2
D gene: .

CDR3 protein: CASSRLAATSYNEQFF
CDR3 DNA: TGTGCCAGCAGCCGACTAGCGGCAACCTCCTACAATGAGCAGTTCTTC
CDR3 length: 16
clone size: .
J gene: TRBJ2-1
V gene: TRBV6-2/TRBV6-3
D gene: TRBD2

CDR3 protein: CASIPPGLAVPRGYNEQFF
CDR3 DNA: TGTGCCAGCATCCCCCCGGGACTAGCGGTTCCCCGAGGGTACAATGAGCAGTTCTTC
CDR3 length: 19
clone size: .
J gene: TRBJ2-1
V gene: TRBV7-9
D gene: TRBD2

CDR3 protein: CASSLGDYYEQYF
CDR3 DNA: TGTGCCAGCAGCTTAGGGGACTATTACGAGCAGTACTTC
CDR3 length: 13
clone size: .
J gene: TRBJ2-7
V gene: TRBV11-2
D gene: TRBD2

CDR3 protein: CASSSKAGGTGELFF
CDR3 DNA: TGTGCCAGCAGCTCCAAAGCGGGAGGAACCGGGGAGCTGTTTTTT
CDR3 length: 15
clone size: .
J gene: TRBJ2-2
V gene: TRBV7-8
D gene: TRBD2

CDR3 protein: CASSPGLADTDTQYF
CDR3 DNA: TGTGCCAGCTCACCAGGACTAGCGGACACAGATACGCAGTATTTT
CDR3 length: 15
clone size: .
J gene: TRBJ2-3
V gene: TRBV18
D gene: TRBD2

CDR3 protein: CASSLGLALNEQFF
CDR3 DNA: TGTGCCAGCAGCTTAGGACTAGCTCTGAATGAGCAGTTCTTC
CDR3 length: 14
clone size: .
J gene: TRBJ2-1
V gene: TRBV7-9
D gene: TRBD2

CDR3 protein: CASSLELGSSPLHF
CDR3 DNA: TGCGCCAGCAGCTTGGAATTGGGGAGTTCACCCCTCCACTTT
CDR3 length: 14
clone size: .
J gene: TRBJ1-6
V gene: TRBV5-1
D gene: .

CDR3 protein: CASSLVHRGLAIETQYF
CDR3 DNA: TGTGCCAGCAGCTTGGTACACAGGGGACTAGCGATTGAGACCCAGTACTTC
CDR3 length: 17
clone size: .
J gene: TRBJ2-5
V gene: TRBV7-6
D gene: TRBD2

CDR3 protein: CASSLAGRDNQPQHF
CDR3 DNA: TGTGCCAGCAGCTTGGCTGGACGGGACAATCAGCCCCAGCATTTT
CDR3 length: 15
clone size: .
J gene: TRBJ1-5
V gene: TRBV5-8
D gene: .

CDR3 protein: CASSLLSDRGDTQYF
CDR3 DNA: TGTGCCAGCAGTTTATTGAGCGACCGGGGAGATACGCAGTATTTT
CDR3 length: 15
clone size: .
J gene: TRBJ2-3
V gene: TRBV28
D gene: .

CDR3 protein: CASSIVGPRGFFRNEQFF
CDR3 DNA: TGTGCCAGTAGTATCGTCGGGCCGAGGGGGTTTTTTCGGAATGAGCAGTTCTTC
CDR3 length: 18
clone size: once
J gene: TRBJ2-1
V gene: TRBV19
D gene: .

CDR3 protein: CASSLSLQGAFLNEQFF
CDR3 DNA: TGTGCCAGCAGCTTGAGCCTACAGGGGGCGTTTTTGAATGAGCAGTTCTTC
CDR3 length: 17
clone size: .
J gene: TRBJ2-1
V gene: TRBV5-6
D gene: TRBD1

CDR3 protein: CASRDSVNTEAFF
CDR3 DNA: TGTGCCAGTCGGGACAGCGTAAACACTGAAGCTTTCTTT
CDR3 length: 13
clone size: .
J gene: TRBJ1-1
V gene: TRBV6-6
D gene: TRBD1

CDR3 protein: CASSPVGYRAYEQYF
CDR3 DNA: TGCGCCAGCAGCCCAGTCGGGTATCGAGCCTACGAGCAGTACTTC
CDR3 length: 15
clone size: once
J gene: TRBJ2-7
V gene: TRBV5-1
D gene: .

CDR3 protein: CASSRDRDKTQYF
CDR3 DNA: TGTGCCAGCAGCCGGGACAGGGACAAGACCCAGTACTTC
CDR3 length: 13
clone size: .
J gene: TRBJ2-5
V gene: TRBV6-5
D gene: TRBD1

CDR3 protein: CASRQGNQPQHF
CDR3 DNA: TGTGCCAGCCGCCAGGGCAATCAGCCCCAGCATTTT
CDR3 length: 12
clone size: .
J gene: TRBJ1-5
V gene: TRBV7-9
D gene: .

CDR3 protein: CASSSAREFRANTGELFF
CDR3 DNA: TGTGCCAGCAGTTCCGCGCGGGAGTTTCGTGCGAACACCGGGGAGCTGTTTTTT
CDR3 length: 18
clone size: .
J gene: TRBJ2-2
V gene: TRBV28
D gene: TRBD2

CDR3 protein: CASSKRLAVSTDTQYF
CDR3 DNA: TGTGCCAGCAGCAAAAGACTAGCGGTTAGCACAGATACGCAGTATTTT
CDR3 length: 16
clone size: once
J gene: TRBJ2-3
V gene: TRBV5-6
D gene: TRBD2

CDR3 protein: CASSLRGQVGGTPYEQYF
CDR3 DNA: TGTGCCAGCAGCTTACGCGGACAGGTGGGCGGGACTCCGTACGAGCAGTACTTC
CDR3 length: 18
clone size: .
J gene: TRBJ2-7
V gene: TRBV7-2
D gene: .

CDR3 protein: CAWAGLAGVVTGELFF
CDR3 DNA: TGTGCCTGGGCAGGACTAGCGGGAGTAGTAACCGGGGAGCTGTTTTTT
CDR3 length: 16
clone size: .
J gene: TRBJ2-2
V gene: TRBV30
D gene: TRBD2

CDR3 protein: CASTVGANSYEQYF
CDR3 DNA: TGTGCCAGCACCGTAGGGGCCAACTCCTACGAGCAGTACTTC
CDR3 length: 14
clone size: .
J gene: TRBJ2-7
V gene: TRBV7-8
D gene: .

CDR3 protein: CASSQVGQNYGYTF
CDR3 DNA: TGTGCCAGCAGCCAAGTAGGACAGAACTATGGCTACACCTTC
CDR3 length: 14
clone size: .
J gene: TRBJ1-2
V gene: TRBV4-2
D gene: .

CDR3 protein: CASRPFGNAYNEQFF
CDR3 DNA: TGTGCCAGCAGGCCCTTCGGGAACGCCTACAATGAGCAGTTCTTC
CDR3 length: 15
clone size: .
J gene: TRBJ2-1
V gene: TRBV27
D gene: .

CDR3 protein: CASSPGGGWIRELFF
CDR3 DNA: TGTGCCAGCAGCCCCGGGGGTGGTTGGATCCGGGAGCTGTTTTTT
CDR3 length: 15
clone size: .
J gene: TRBJ2-2
V gene: TRBV5-6
D gene: .

CDR3 protein: CATSDDTGNYGYTF
CDR3 DNA: TGTGCCACCAGTGATGATACAGGAAACTATGGCTACACCTTC
CDR3 length: 14
clone size: .
J gene: TRBJ1-2
V gene: TRBV24-1
D gene: .